Given below is one T cell receptor beta chain in context. Its target is unknown. The germline gene is not matched at one end of the junction; a read error may be the cause. This CDR3 spans 15 amino acids. CDR1 and CDR2 (germline): MNHEY, SVGAGI. TCR cDNA molecules each carried a unique molecular identifier. TCRdb used MiXCR to reprocess the 5' RACE reads, holding one entry per CDR3 protein. The table records about 38,000 distinct CDR3 sequences, 6.5% to 8.5% of them present only once. Time point denoted: sample taken at primary tumor resection. The input material, whole RNA from tumor, nontumor lung or frozen PBMC, was sequenced unsorted. The source of the sample is a study of spatial heterogeneity in lung cancer. About the study: Beta-chain sequences were consistently detected more often than alpha-chain sequences. The study observed each unique TCR and UMI combination more than ten times on average in raw reads.

Study-level points and caveats: Blood contained ubiquitous expanded tumor TCRs more at resection than at follow-up.

V gene TRBV6-5 combines with J gene TRBJ1-4; D is uncertain. The clonotype comes from a male donor with early-stage non-small cell lung cancer. The sequencing here drew on PBMCs, taken at surgery. The CDR3 is CVSSRNGVGNEKLFF. In nucleotides, the CDR3 is TGTGTCAGCAGCCGGAATGGGGTCGGAAATGAAAAACTGTTTTTT.